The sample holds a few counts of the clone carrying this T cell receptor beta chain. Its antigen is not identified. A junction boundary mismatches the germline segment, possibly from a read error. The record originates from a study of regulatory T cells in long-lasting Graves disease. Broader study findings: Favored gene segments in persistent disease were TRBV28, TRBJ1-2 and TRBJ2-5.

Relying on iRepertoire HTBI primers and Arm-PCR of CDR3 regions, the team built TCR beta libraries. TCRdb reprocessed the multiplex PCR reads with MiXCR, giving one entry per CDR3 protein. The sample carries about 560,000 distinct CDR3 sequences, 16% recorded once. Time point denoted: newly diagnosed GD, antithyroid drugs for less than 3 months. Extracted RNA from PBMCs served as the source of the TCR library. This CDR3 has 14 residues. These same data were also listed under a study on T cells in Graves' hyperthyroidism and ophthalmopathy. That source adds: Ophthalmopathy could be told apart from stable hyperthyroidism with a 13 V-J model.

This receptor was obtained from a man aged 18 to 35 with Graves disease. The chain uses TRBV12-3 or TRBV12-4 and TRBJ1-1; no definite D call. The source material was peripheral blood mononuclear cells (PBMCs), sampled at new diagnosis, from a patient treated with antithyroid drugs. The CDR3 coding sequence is TGTGCCAGCAGCCCCTACACGGAAGACACTGAAGCTCTCTTT. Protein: CASSPYTEDTEALF.